Listed here are 22 T cell receptor beta chains from one sample, sequenced in a study of blood T cell repertoires in COVID-19. Sequenced by immunoSEQ multiplex PCR; TCRdb stores in-frame clones only, minus some. Of some 340,000 clones in the sample, 85% to 95% were seen once. The sequenced sample consisted of PBMCs or T cells enriched from blood (not recorded which). The receptors here all came from a woman aged 30 to 39 who had been exposed to COVID-19.

In the case of this clone: Distinct nucleotide sequences in the sample also encode this CDR3. V is TRBV7-2 and J is TRBJ1-2; 7 nucleotides align to TRBD1. The CDR3 extends over 14 amino acids. CDR1 and CDR2 (germline): SGHTA, FQGNSA. Losses at the gene ends were 2 bases for V and 4 bases for J; bases not matched to a gene: 4. The CDR3 protein is CASSLKGAIYGYTF. CDR3 DNA sequence: TGTGCCAGCAGCTTAAAGGGGGCGATCTATGGCTACACCTTC. The full variable domain, rest sourced from reference TRBV7-2 and TRBJ1-2, is GAGVSQSPSNKVTEKGKDVELRCDPISGHTALYWYRQSLGQGLEFLIYFQGNSAPDKSGLPSDRFSAERTGGSVSTLTIQRTQQEDSAVYLCASSLKGAIYGYTFGSGTRLTVV.

The chain has TRBV9 and TRBJ1-6; 8 bases map to TRBD1. The CDR3 sequence is 15 residues long. The germline V gene has CDR1 SGDLS and CDR2 YYNGEE. J lost 10 bases, V lost 2 bases, and 8 bases had no gene match. CDR3 sequence (DNA): TGTGCCAGCAGCGTGAGGGACGGACAGGGATCACCCCTCCACTTT. Translation: CASSVRDGQGSPLHF.

The chain is built from TRBV21-1 and TRBJ2-3; the D call in the table, TRBD1, was not verified against the DNA. TRBV21-1 is recorded as a pseudogene. This CDR3 is 15 amino acids long. The chain's CDR3 is CASSKGHRGRDTQYF. CDR3 nucleotides: TGTGCCAGCAGCAAAGGGCACAGGGGAAGAGATACGCAGTATTTT.

The V call is TRBV19, the J call TRBJ2-3; no firm D call. The CDR3 runs to 16 residues. The V end lost 3 bases, the J end lost 2 bases, and 15 bases lay between the germline ends. The V gene's germline CDR1 is LNHDA and CDR2 SQIVND (reference sequence). The chain's CDR3 is CASSISRHPSTDTQYF. DNA for the CDR3: TGTGCCAGTAGTATTTCGCGGCACCCCTCCACAGATACGCAGTATTTT.

The chain uses TRBV7-2 and TRBJ1-5; 7 bases align to TRBD1. J was trimmed by 7 bases and V by 1 base; bases with no gene match: 10. The CDR3 spans 16 residues. CDR1 is SGHTA and CDR2 is FQGNSA in the germline V gene. For the CDR3, the DNA is TGTGCCAGCAGCTTAGAGGGCAGGGGGACGGGGCAGCCCCAGCATTTT. It encodes CASSLEGRGTGQPQHF. Variable domain in full (rest from reference TRBV7-2 and TRBJ1-5): GAGVSQSPSNKVTEKGKDVELRCDPISGHTALYWYRQSLGQGLEFLIYFQGNSAPDKSGLPSDRFSAERTGGSVSTLTIQRTQQEDSAVYLCASSLEGRGTGQPQHFGDGTRLSIL.

The chain couples TRBV2 to TRBJ2-3, with TRBD2 matching 10 bases. The CDR3 is 14 residues long. In germline, CDR1 is SNHLY, CDR2 FYNNEI. V was clipped by 7 bases and J by 0 bases; unmatched bases: 1. The CDR3 spells CASKGLASTDTQYF. The CDR3 region has the DNA TGTGCCAGCAAGGGACTAGCGAGCACAGATACGCAGTATTTT.

The chain recombines TRBV7-2 with TRBJ1-6; tentative D call: TRBD1 (6 bases). The CDR3 length is 14 residues. Trimming removed 1 base at V and 5 bases at J, with 6 bases between. Germline V gives CDR1 SGHTA, CDR2 FQGNSA. CDR3 loop: CASSLGTDNSPLHF. CDR3 in DNA: TGTGCCAGCAGCTTAGGGACAGATAATTCACCCCTCCACTTT.

V usage is TRBV29-1 and J usage is TRBJ2-2; a weak D match, TRBD2 (7 bases). Per the germline V gene, CDR1 is SQVTM and CDR2 is ANQGSEA. V was trimmed by 7 bases and J by 0 bases, leaving 12 bases between them. The CDR3 runs to 14 residues. The CDR3 DNA is TGCAGCGAGGGGGGGCGTGCGAACACCGGGGAGCTGTTTTTT. Translated, it gives CSEGGRANTGELFF.

The V gene is TRBV5-1, the J gene TRBJ1-2, with D perhaps matching TRBD1 (6 bases). Germline CDR1 and CDR2: SGHRS and YFSETQ. The CDR3 is made up of 14 amino acids. Trimming took off 4 bases at V and 8 bases at J, with 18 bases between the two ends. In nucleotides, the CDR3 is TGCGCCAGCAGCCCGGAGGGGGGGCTCAGGGGCTACACCTTC. Translation: CASSPEGGLRGYTF.

The chain couples TRBV7-8 to TRBJ2-7; D is undetermined. The CDR3 consists of 14 residues. The germline V gene encodes CDR1 SGHVS and CDR2 FQNEAQ. Trimming removed 5 bases at V and 0 bases at J, with 11 bases between. CDR3 nucleotide sequence: TGTGCCAGCAGCGTAAGACGGAGCTCCTACGAGCAGTACTTC. This translates into CASSVRRSSYEQYF. Full variable domain (rest looked up from reference TRBV7-8 and TRBJ2-7): GAGVSQSPRYKVAKRGQDVALRCDPISGHVSLFWYQQALGQGPEFLTYFQNEAQLDKSGLPSDRFFAERPEGSVSTLKIQRTQQEDSAVYLCASSVRRSSYEQYFGPGTRLTVT.

The V and J genes are TRBV25-1 and TRBJ2-7; TRBD2 might be the D (6 bases). Germline V lookup: CDR1 MGHDK, CDR2 SYGVNS. V dropped 6 bases and J dropped 5 bases, with 14 bases sitting between them. The CDR3 runs 13 residues. The CDR3 nucleotides are TGTGCCAGCAGGGAGGGGCGTGCGGACGAGCAGTACTTC. The encoded protein is CASREGRADEQYF.

J is TRBJ1-4 and V is TRBV7-9; D remains ambiguous. The CDR3 sequence is 11 residues long. From germline, CDR1 is SEHNR and CDR2 FQNEAQ (reference sequence). V gave up 5 bases and J gave up 8 bases, with 6 bases separating them. CDR3 bases: TGTGCCAGCAGCCCTGTGGAAAAACTGTTTTTT. Protein sequence: CASSPVEKLFF.

V gene TRBV4-2 combines with J gene TRBJ2-7; 14 bases align to TRBD2. The CDR3 consists of 15 residues. Germline V gives CDR1 LGHNA, CDR2 YNFKEQ. V lost 5 bases and J lost 2; bases outside the gene matches: 2. The CDR3 DNA reads TGTGCCAGCAGCACGGGACTAGCGGGGGCCTACGAGCAGTACTTC. Protein: CASSTGLAGAYEQYF.

The rearrangement links TRBV19 to TRBJ1-1, with 9 bases that match TRBD1. The CDR3 runs 16 residues. V was clipped by 0 bases and J by 4 bases; unmatched bases: 6. CDR1 LNHDA and CDR2 SQIVND come from the germline V gene (reference sequence). The CDR3 DNA sequence: TGTGCCAGTAGTATAGATCCGGGACAGGGTAGCACTGAAGCTTTCTTT. This sequence encodes CASSIDPGQGSTEAFF.

J is TRBJ1-3 and V is TRBV15; 10 nucleotides align to TRBD1. This CDR3 is 14 amino acids long. After removal of 5 bases from V and 3 bases from J, the junction contained 1 base not matched to a gene. Germline loops: CDR1 LNHNV, CDR2 YYDKDF (reference sequence). The CDR3 sequence is CATSWDRGGNTIYF. CDR3 sequence (DNA): TGTGCCACCAGCTGGGACAGGGGTGGAAACACCATATATTTT.

The gene calls are TRBV6-2 or TRBV6-3 and TRBJ2-3; D may be TRBD2 (6 bases). V was trimmed by 2 bases and J by 5 bases, leaving 8 bases between them. Germline CDR1 and CDR2: MNHEY and SVGEGT. The CDR3 has 13 residues. The CDR3 loop is CASSYRGLDTQYF. The CDR3 DNA reads as TGTGCCAGCAGTTACCGGGGGTTAGATACGCAGTATTTT.

The chain has TRBV3-1 (or the pseudogene TRBV3-2) and TRBJ2-3; D perhaps matches TRBD2 (6 bases). CDR1 and CDR2 from the germline V gene are LGHDT and YNNKEL (reference sequence). The CDR3 runs 13 residues. Trimming took off 8 bases at V and 0 bases at J, with 9 bases between the two ends. The CDR3 loop reads CASRSGSTDTQYF. CDR3 coding DNA: TGTGCCAGCCGCAGCGGGAGCACAGATACGCAGTATTTT.

The chain combines TRBV19 with TRBJ1-3, with D tentatively TRBD1 (6 bases). V was trimmed by 5 bases and J by 4 bases, leaving 21 bases between them. The germline gives CDR1 LNHDA, CDR2 SQIVND (reference sequence). The CDR3 loop spans 17 amino acids. CDR3 DNA sequence: TGTGCCAGTAGTCCCCGGGACACCGGGATAGGGGGAAACACCATATATTTT. This codes for CASSPRDTGIGGNTIYF.

This CDR3 is CAIGGGDTYEQYF. The DNA of the CDR3 is TGTGCCATCGGCGGAGGGGATACCTACGAGCAGTACTTC. The chain is built from TRBV10-3 and TRBJ2-7; the D gene is possibly TRBD2 (6 bases). The CDR3 extends over 13 amino acids. CDR1 and CDR2 from the germline V gene are ENHRY and SYGVKD. Trimming stripped 8 bases from V and 2 bases from J, with 13 bases between.

The chain is built from TRBV7-9 and TRBJ1-2; D is unresolved. The CDR3 loop spans 14 amino acids. Germline V gene lookup returns CDR1 SEHNR and CDR2 FQNEAQ (reference sequence). Deletions cut 6 bases from V and 5 bases from J, with 16 bases between. CDR3 coding DNA: TGTGCCAGCAGTCTCCGGGGAGGGCCTTATGGCTACACCTTC. This codes for CASSLRGGPYGYTF. The complete variable domain, with remaining parts taken from reference TRBV7-9 and TRBJ1-2, reads DTGVSQNPRHKITKRGQNVTFRCDPISEHNRLYWYRQTLGQGPEFLTYFQNEAQLEKSRLLSDRFSAERPKGSFSTLEIQRTEQGDSAMYLCASSLRGGPYGYTFGSGTRLTVV.

The count of this clone is one. V is TRBV4-3 and J is TRBJ1-6; D not certain. The V end lost 0 bases, the J end lost 6 bases, and 21 bases lay between the germline ends. CDR1 LGHNA and CDR2 YSLEER come from the germline V gene. The CDR3 has 19 amino acids. Here the CDR3 DNA reads TGCGCCAGCAGCCAAGAACTCGGCCCCCGAGGATATGGTAATTCACCCCTCCACTTT. Amino acid sequence: CASSQELGPRGYGNSPLHF.

The rearrangement uses TRBV27 and TRBJ1-5; TRBD1 is a possible D gene (6 bases). V lost 6 bases and J lost 5, with 14 bases in between. Germline lookup yields CDR1 MNHEY and CDR2 SMNVEV (reference sequence). The CDR3 runs to 14 residues. The DNA of the CDR3 is TGTGCCAGCAGCTTACAGGGTGCTGATCAGCCCCAGCATTTT. Protein sequence: CASSLQGADQPQHF.